This TCR beta chain is drawn from a study of cytomegalovirus exposure and HLA in healthy donors. The CDR3 runs 12 residues. Trimming cost V 2 bases and J 2 bases, with 4 bases left between them. Germline V lookup: CDR1 MGHRA, CDR2 YSYEKL. The primer mix had 60 Vbeta and 13 Jbeta primers. The protocol was immunoSEQ multiplex PCR, while the TCRdb copy is restricted to in-frame clones and leaves out a portion. The sample lists under 200,000 clones, just over 75% occurring once. This TCR was sampled from a man aged 25-45 years in good health and CMV-seronegative. The rearrangement uses TRBV4-1 and TRBJ2-7; no reliable D call. Specimen: PBMCs. Here the CDR3 reads CASSQTAYEQYF. CDR3 in DNA: TGCGCCAGCAGCCAAACAGCCTACGAGCAGTACTTC.